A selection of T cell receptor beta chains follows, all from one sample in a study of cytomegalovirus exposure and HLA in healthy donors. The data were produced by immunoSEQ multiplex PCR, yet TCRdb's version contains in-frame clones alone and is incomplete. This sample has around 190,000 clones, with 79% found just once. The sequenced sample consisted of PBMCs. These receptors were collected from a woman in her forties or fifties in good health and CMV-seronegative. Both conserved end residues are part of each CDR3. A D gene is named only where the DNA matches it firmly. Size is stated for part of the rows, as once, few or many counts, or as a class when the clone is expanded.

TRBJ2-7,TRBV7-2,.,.,TGTGCCAGCTCCCCTGGTGGCCTCTCCTACGAGCAGTACTTC,CASSPGGLSYEQYF
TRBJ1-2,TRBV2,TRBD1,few,TGTGCCAGCAGTGTTTCGGGACAGGGGACGGTGGGCTATGGCTACACCTTC,CASSVSGQGTVGYGYTF
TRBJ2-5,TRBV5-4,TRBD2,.,TGTGCCAGCAGCTATAGCGGGGGGGCCGAGACCCAGTACTTC,CASSYSGGAETQYF
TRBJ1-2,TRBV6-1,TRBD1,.,TGTGCCAGCAGACTAAGGACAGGTGTGGGCTACACCTTC,CASRLRTGVGYTF
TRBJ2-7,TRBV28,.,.,TGTGCCAGCACCCTAGAGATTGTAAGCGGCGTTCGCTACGAGCAGTACTTC,CASTLEIVSGVRYEQYF
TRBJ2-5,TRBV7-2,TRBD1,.,TGTGCCAGCAGCTTCGGACAGGGAGGAGGGACCCAGTACTTC,CASSFGQGGGTQYF
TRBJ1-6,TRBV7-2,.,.,TGTGCCAGCAGCCTTACAGGGCCCTATAATTCACCCCTCCACTTT,CASSLTGPYNSPLHF
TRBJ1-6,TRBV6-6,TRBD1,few,TGTGCCAGCAGACGCCCGGACAGGGGTTCACCCCTCCACTTT,CASRRPDRGSPLHF
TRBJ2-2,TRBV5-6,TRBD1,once,TGTGCCAGCAGCTTGCAGGGGGTCACCGGGGAGCTGTTTTTT,CASSLQGVTGELFF
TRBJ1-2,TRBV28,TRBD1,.,TGTGCCAGCACCACGGACAGGGGGTATGGCTACACCTTC,CASTTDRGYGYTF
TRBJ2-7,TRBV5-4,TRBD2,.,TGTGCCAGCAGCTTGGTGCGGGGGGGGCTCTACGAGCAGTACTTC,CASSLVRGGLYEQYF
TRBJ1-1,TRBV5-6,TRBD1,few,TGTGCCAGCAGCTGGACAGGCTCCGAAGCTTTCTTT,CASSWTGSEAFF
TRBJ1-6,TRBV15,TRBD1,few,TGTGCCACCAGCAGCGGACTCAGGGGGGACTCACCCCTCCACTTT,CATSSGLRGDSPLHF
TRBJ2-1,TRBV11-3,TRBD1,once,TGTGCCAGCAGCTCGACAGGGGTTAGCTCCTACAATGAGCAGTTCTTC,CASSSTGVSSYNEQFF
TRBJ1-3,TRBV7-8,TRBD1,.,TGTGCCAGCAGCTATGGGACAGCGTTCACTGGAAACACCATATATTTT,CASSYGTAFTGNTIYF
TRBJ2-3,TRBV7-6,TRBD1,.,TGTGCCAGCAGCCCCCGGGACAGGTCGGAAGATACGCAGTATTTT,CASSPRDRSEDTQYF
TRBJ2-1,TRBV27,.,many,TGTGCCAGCAGTTTACGGGTGGGTGAGCAGTTCTTC,CASSLRVGEQFF
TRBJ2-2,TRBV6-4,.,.,TGTGCCAGCAGTGACTCCCCACTCAAAACTAGCACCGGGGAGCTGTTTTTT,CASSDSPLKTSTGELFF
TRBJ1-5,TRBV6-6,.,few,TGTGCCAGCAGGGAGCGAATTCAGAGCAATCAGCCCCAGCATTTT,CASRERIQSNQPQHF
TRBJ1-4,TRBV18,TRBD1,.,TGTGCCAGCTCCGGACAGGGGTTTAATGAAAAACTGTTTTTT,CASSGQGFNEKLFF
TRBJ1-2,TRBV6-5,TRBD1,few,TGTGCCAGCAGTCGGGACAGGCTCTATGGCTACACCTTC,CASSRDRLYGYTF